A selection of T cell receptor beta chains follows, all from one sample in a study of blood T cells in healthy people across ages. TCRdb independently ran MiXCR on the 5' RACE reads; one entry per CDR3 protein. Found here are approximately 810,000 distinct CDR3 sequences, about 37% of them singletons; the top ten hold 13%. The material sequenced was blood. The receptor source for this set is a man between 18 and 35 years old in good health. The CDR3 runs from the conserved cysteine through the conserved F or W. Fields, in order: D gene, J gene, V gene, clone size, CDR3 protein, CDR3 DNA. The D gene is left open where the match is weak. Part of the rows lack a size; the others show once, few, many or a class for expanded clones.

D gene: -; J gene: TRBJ2-3; V gene: TRBV12-3/TRBV12-4; clone size: few; CDR3 protein: CASKSSDTQYF; CDR3 DNA: TGTGCCAGCAAATCGAGCGATACGCAGTATTTT
D gene: TRBD2; J gene: TRBJ2-5; V gene: TRBV7-3; clone size: -; CDR3 protein: CASSVTSGGAGEQYF; CDR3 DNA: TGTGCCAGCAGCGTAACGTCGGGGGGTGCTGGGGAGCAGTACTTC
D gene: -; J gene: TRBJ2-5; V gene: TRBV27; clone size: many; CDR3 protein: CASSLSRGVQETQYF; CDR3 DNA: TGTGCCAGCAGTTTATCTCGCGGTGTCCAAGAGACCCAGTACTTC
D gene: -; J gene: TRBJ1-1; V gene: TRBV20-1; clone size: few; CDR3 protein: CSARDAGTNTEAFF; CDR3 DNA: TGCAGTGCTAGAGACGCGGGCACGAACACTGAAGCTTTCTTT
D gene: -; J gene: TRBJ1-2; V gene: TRBV4-3; clone size: few; CDR3 protein: CASSQDYGGTRAGYTF; CDR3 DNA: TGCGCCAGCAGCCAAGATTATGGGGGCACAAGGGCTGGCTACACCTTC
D gene: -; J gene: TRBJ1-6; V gene: TRBV14; clone size: -; CDR3 protein: CASSQALTSPLHF; CDR3 DNA: TGTGCCAGCAGCCAAGCCCTTACTTCACCCCTCCACTTT
D gene: TRBD2; J gene: TRBJ2-1; V gene: TRBV5-1; clone size: -; CDR3 protein: CASSARLARIYNEQFF; CDR3 DNA: TGCGCCAGCAGCGCAAGACTAGCGAGAATCTACAATGAGCAGTTCTTC
D gene: -; J gene: TRBJ1-2; V gene: TRBV5-1; clone size: -; CDR3 protein: CASSLLPQNYGYTF; CDR3 DNA: TGCGCCAGCAGCTTGCTCCCGCAGAACTATGGCTACACCTTC
D gene: -; J gene: TRBJ1-5; V gene: TRBV19; clone size: few; CDR3 protein: CASSIEGISQPQHF; CDR3 DNA: TGTGCCAGTAGTATAGAGGGGATTTCGCAGCCCCAGCATTTT
D gene: -; J gene: TRBJ1-4; V gene: TRBV10-3; clone size: -; CDR3 protein: CAISETGSTNEKLFF; CDR3 DNA: TGTGCCATCAGTGAGACAGGGAGCACTAATGAAAAACTGTTTTTT
D gene: -; J gene: TRBJ1-5; V gene: TRBV2; clone size: -; CDR3 protein: CASSEMGYNQPQHF; CDR3 DNA: TGTGCCAGCAGTGAAATGGGGTACAATCAGCCCCAGCATTTT
D gene: TRBD2; J gene: TRBJ2-3; V gene: TRBV11-1; clone size: once; CDR3 protein: CASRGTSATTDTQYF; CDR3 DNA: TGTGCCAGCAGGGGGACTAGCGCAACCACAGATACGCAGTATTTT
D gene: TRBD1; J gene: TRBJ2-5; V gene: TRBV20-1; clone size: many; CDR3 protein: CSARDRGETQYF; CDR3 DNA: TGCAGTGCCCGGGACAGGGGAGAGACCCAGTACTTC
D gene: TRBD1; J gene: TRBJ2-5; V gene: TRBV5-1; clone size: -; CDR3 protein: CASSPTGELVEAQYF; CDR3 DNA: TGCGCCAGCAGCCCTACAGGGGAGTTAGTGGAGGCCCAGTACTTC
D gene: TRBD1; J gene: TRBJ1-5; V gene: TRBV20-1; clone size: -; CDR3 protein: CSARGDSKNQPQHF; CDR3 DNA: TGCAGTGCTAGGGGGGACAGCAAGAATCAGCCCCAGCATTTT
D gene: -; J gene: TRBJ1-5; V gene: TRBV12-3/TRBV12-4; clone size: -; CDR3 protein: CASSLVMSGRGQPQHF; CDR3 DNA: TGTGCCAGCAGTTTAGTTATGTCCGGGAGGGGTCAGCCCCAGCATTTT
D gene: -; J gene: TRBJ2-5; V gene: TRBV6-5; clone size: few; CDR3 protein: CASRQSRETQYF; CDR3 DNA: TGTGCCAGCAGACAGTCCAGAGAGACCCAGTACTTC
D gene: -; J gene: TRBJ2-7; V gene: TRBV2; clone size: few; CDR3 protein: CASSVGGAATYYEQYF; CDR3 DNA: TGTGCCAGCAGTGTAGGAGGGGCAGCTACTTACTACGAGCAGTACTTC
D gene: -; J gene: TRBJ2-7; V gene: TRBV27; clone size: -; CDR3 protein: CASSLGNTYNEQYF; CDR3 DNA: TGTGCCAGCAGTTTAGGGAATACCTACAATGAGCAGTACTTC
D gene: -; J gene: TRBJ2-7; V gene: TRBV27; clone size: -; CDR3 protein: CASSFLKGEQYF; CDR3 DNA: TGTGCCAGCAGTTTCCTTAAGGGTGAGCAGTACTTC
D gene: -; J gene: TRBJ1-6; V gene: TRBV3-1; clone size: once; CDR3 protein: CASSQGNEGSPLHF; CDR3 DNA: TGTGCCAGCAGCCAAGGGAACGAGGGATCACCCCTCCACTTT
D gene: -; J gene: TRBJ2-2; V gene: TRBV20-1; clone size: few; CDR3 protein: CSASLGNLNTGELFF; CDR3 DNA: TGCAGTGCTAGTTTAGGGAATTTGAACACCGGGGAGCTGTTTTTT
D gene: -; J gene: TRBJ1-5; V gene: TRBV6-6; clone size: -; CDR3 protein: CASSYQGLSQPQHF; CDR3 DNA: TGTGCCAGCAGTTACCAGGGATTGAGTCAGCCCCAGCATTTT
D gene: TRBD2; J gene: TRBJ2-5; V gene: TRBV20-1; clone size: -; CDR3 protein: CSAKAGGPRETQYF; CDR3 DNA: TGCAGTGCTAAAGCGGGGGGGCCCCGAGAGACCCAGTACTTC
D gene: TRBD1; J gene: TRBJ2-6; V gene: TRBV7-3; clone size: -; CDR3 protein: CASSLTGQGSAVLTF; CDR3 DNA: TGTGCCAGCAGCTTAACGGGACAGGGCTCAGCCGTCCTGACTTTC
D gene: -; J gene: TRBJ1-2; V gene: TRBV4-2; clone size: few; CDR3 protein: CASSQDGWDGLGYTF; CDR3 DNA: TGTGCCAGCAGCCAAGATGGTTGGGACGGTCTTGGCTACACCTTC
D gene: -; J gene: TRBJ1-2; V gene: TRBV9; clone size: few; CDR3 protein: CASSVSGGANYGYTF; CDR3 DNA: TGTGCCAGCAGCGTATCCGGGGGAGCTAACTATGGCTACACCTTC